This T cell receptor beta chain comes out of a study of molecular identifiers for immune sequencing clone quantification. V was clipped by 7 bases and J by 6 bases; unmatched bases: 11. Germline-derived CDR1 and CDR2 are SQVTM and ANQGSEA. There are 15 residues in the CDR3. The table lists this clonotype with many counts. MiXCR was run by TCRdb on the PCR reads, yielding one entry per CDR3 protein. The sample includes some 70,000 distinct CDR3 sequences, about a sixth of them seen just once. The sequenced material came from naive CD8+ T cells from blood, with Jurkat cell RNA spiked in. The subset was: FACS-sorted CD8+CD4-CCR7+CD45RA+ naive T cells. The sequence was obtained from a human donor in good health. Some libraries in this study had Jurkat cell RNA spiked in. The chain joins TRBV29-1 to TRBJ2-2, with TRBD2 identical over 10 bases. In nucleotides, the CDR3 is TGCAGCGCCAACCCTAGCGGGAGAGCGGCCGGGGAGCTGTTTTTT. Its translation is CSANPSGRAAGELFF.